Below, one T cell receptor beta chain is given with its context. The antigen remains undetermined. V was clipped by 0 bases and J by 5 bases, with 8 bases between them. The CDR3 has 13 residues. Germline V lookup: CDR1 SGHRS, CDR2 YFSETQ. This sample was included in a study of cytomegalovirus exposure and HLA in healthy donors. Use of 60 Vbeta and 13 Jbeta primers characterized the PCR. This table comes from immunoSEQ multiplex PCR, and its TCRdb copy is limited to in-frame clones, with some not included. Of fewer than 95,000 clones listed, around three fifths are singletons. General observations from the study: According to a later analysis, donors in an Asian-associated ancestry cluster reportedly had fewer N-insertions than the approximately 670-donor mean. One variant, a missense change in DCLRE1C, was linked in a later analysis to TCR beta V- and J-gene trimming.

The specimen sequenced was PBMCs. The chain carries TRBV5-1 and TRBJ2-5, with D uncertain. This sequence originates from a woman between 50 and 59 years old in good health and CMV-seropositive. The CDR3 region is CASSLDARETQYF. The CDR3 DNA reads as TGCGCCAGCAGCTTGGATGCCAGGGAGACCCAGTACTTC. Full variable domain (rest looked up from reference TRBV5-1 and TRBJ2-5): KAGVTQTPRYLIKTRGQQVTLSCSPISGHRSVSWYQQTPGQGLQFLFEYFSETQRNKGNFPGRFSGRQFSNSRSEMNVSTLELGDSALYLCASSLDARETQYFGPGTRLLVL.